This passage covers 21 T cell receptor beta chains from one sample sequenced in a study of cytomegalovirus exposure and HLA in healthy donors. PCR primers comprised 60 Vbeta and 13 Jbeta primers. Libraries were prepared by immunoSEQ multiplex PCR; TCRdb keeps only in-frame clonotypes and omits some of them. The profile shows about 110,000 clones, over 70% of them singletons. The specimen was PBMCs. The receptors originated from a female donor in good health and CMV-seronegative.

The chain couples TRBV7-6 to TRBJ2-7, with D possibly matching TRBD2 (6 bases). This CDR3 comprises 16 residues. Germline V CDR1 and CDR2: SGHVS, FNYEAQ. V dropped 6 bases and J dropped 0 bases, with 18 bases sitting between them. The CDR3 protein is CASSLLALNPSYEQYF. In nucleotides, the CDR3 is TGTGCCAGCAGTCTTCTAGCGCTCAACCCCTCCTACGAGCAGTACTTC.

The chain carries TRBV19 and TRBJ2-3, with unresolved D. V lost 1 base to trimming and J lost 2 bases, with 7 bases between them. The germline CDR1 and CDR2 sequences are LNHDA and SQIVND (reference sequence). The CDR3 totals 14 residues. The CDR3 region has the DNA TGTGCCAGTAGTATAGGGCTGCTCACAGATACGCAGTATTTT. This gives the protein CASSIGLLTDTQYF.

The chain uses TRBV28 and TRBJ2-7, with 8 bases that match TRBD1. There are 17 residues in the CDR3. V shed 5 bases and J 1 base; nucleotides not matched to a gene: 13. Germline CDR1 and CDR2: MDHEN and SYDVKM. CDR3 sequence: CASSRLGETGASYEQYF. The CDR3 nucleotides are TGTGCCAGCAGTCGCTTAGGGGAGACAGGGGCGTCCTACGAGCAGTACTTC.

The rearrangement joins TRBV29-1 to TRBJ2-3; 13 nucleotides match TRBD2. Per germline, CDR1 SQVTM and CDR2 ANQGSEA. The V and J ends lost 7 bases and 2 bases, in that order; junction bases with no gene match: 9. The CDR3 extends over 16 amino acids. CDR3 sequence reads: CSATGTSGEYTDTQYF. In DNA form, the CDR3 reads TGCAGCGCTACTGGGACTAGCGGGGAGTACACAGATACGCAGTATTTT.

CDR3 nucleotides: TGTGCCAGTAGTATGAGGACAGGGGGCGTCTACGAGCAGTACTTC. Translated, it gives CASSMRTGGVYEQYF. This chain uses TRBV19 with TRBJ2-7, with 11 bases identical to TRBD1. This CDR3 is 15 amino acids long. From germline, CDR1 is LNHDA and CDR2 SQIVND (reference sequence). V lost 3 bases, J lost 3 bases, and 4 bases stayed unmatched.

Written as DNA, the CDR3 is TGTGCCAGCAGTTCCGACAGGGCCGGTGAAAAACTGTTTTTT. Encoded protein: CASSSDRAGEKLFF. The rearrangement joins TRBV28 to TRBJ1-4; TRBD1 agrees at 7 bases. Germline V gene lookup returns CDR1 MDHEN and CDR2 SYDVKM. Losses at the gene ends were 4 bases for V and 7 bases for J; bases not matched to a gene: 6. The CDR3 extends over 14 amino acids.

This clone came up a few times. The chain is built from TRBV21-1 and TRBJ1-2; the DNA was not compared with TRBD1, the D call given in the table. TRBV21-1 is a pseudogene. The CDR3 consists of 18 residues. DNA of the CDR3: TGTGCCAGCAGCAAGAGGCCTGGACAGGAGCTTTCTAACTATGGCTACACCTTC. Its protein product is CASSKRPGQELSNYGYTF.

The chain carries TRBV28 and TRBJ2-3, with D unresolved. This CDR3 has 13 residues. Germline CDR1 MDHEN, CDR2 SYDVKM. V dropped 2 bases and J dropped 6 bases, with 9 bases sitting between them. The CDR3 coding sequence is TGTGCCAGCAGTTTACCTATGAGGGATACGCAGTATTTT. This encodes CASSLPMRDTQYF.

This clone was observed once. The V and J genes are TRBV11-2 and TRBJ2-1; the match to TRBD2 covers 7 bases. The CDR3 has 17 residues. Germline CDR1 is SGHAT and CDR2 is FQNNGV. The J segment lost 8 bases and the V segment lost 4 bases, leaving 17 bases of the junction unmatched. CDR3: CASSSLHRDYPVHEQFF. In nucleotides, the CDR3 is TGTGCCAGCAGCTCCCTACACCGGGACTACCCTGTCCATGAGCAGTTCTTC.

This sequence joins TRBV5-1 and TRBJ2-4; the D gene is possibly TRBD1 (5 bases). Germline values: CDR1 SGHRS, CDR2 YFSETQ. The CDR3 length is 16 residues. V dropped 0 bases and J dropped 6 bases, with 16 bases sitting between them. This CDR3 reads CASSLEQGRPLNIQYF. The CDR3 DNA follows: TGCGCCAGCAGCTTGGAGCAGGGCAGGCCGTTAAACATTCAGTACTTC. Supplemented by reference TRBV5-1 and TRBJ2-4, the full variable domain reads KAGVTQTPRYLIKTRGQQVTLSCSPISGHRSVSWYQQTPGQGLQFLFEYFSETQRNKGNFPGRFSGRQFSNSRSEMNVSTLELGDSALYLCASSLEQGRPLNIQYFGAGTRLSVL.

The rearrangement links TRBV19 to TRBJ2-5; D perhaps matches TRBD2 (6 bases). V gave up 6 bases and J gave up 3 bases, with 14 bases separating them. Germline V lookup: CDR1 LNHDA, CDR2 SQIVND (reference sequence). This CDR3 region has 14 residues. This CDR3 reads CASSFGSGEETQYF. CDR3 DNA: TGTGCCAGTAGCTTCGGGAGTGGGGAAGAGACCCAGTACTTC. The entire variable domain, with the rest obtained from reference TRBV19 and TRBJ2-5, is as follows: DGGITQSPKYLFRKEGQNVTLSCEQNLNHDAMYWYRQDPGQGLRLIYYSQIVNDFQKGDIAEGYSVSREKKESFPLTVTSAQKNPTAFYLCASSFGSGEETQYFGPGTRLLVL.

CDR3 nucleotides: TGTGCCAGCTCACCGGGGCTGAACACTGAAGCTTTCTTT. Protein product: CASSPGLNTEAFF. The V call is TRBV18, the J call TRBJ1-1; perhaps TRBD1 as D (5 bases). This CDR3 contains 13 residues. V shed 3 bases and J shed 0 bases, with 5 bases lying between them. The V gene's germline CDR1 is KGHSH and CDR2 LQKENI. Drawing the rest from reference TRBV18 and TRBJ1-1, the complete variable domain is NAGVMQNPRHLVRRRGQEARLRCSPMKGHSHVYWYRQLPEEGLKFMVYLQKENIIDESGMPKERFSAEFPKEGPSILRIQQVVRGDSAAYFCASSPGLNTEAFFGQGTRLTVV.

This sequence joins TRBV7-9 and TRBJ1-2; D perhaps matches TRBD1 (6 bases). The germline V gene encodes CDR1 SEHNR and CDR2 FQNEAQ (reference sequence). Deletions cut 7 bases from V and 5 bases from J, with 17 bases between. The CDR3 runs to 14 residues. The DNA for the CDR3 is TGTGCCAGCACCCCGGGGGGGGGCGGGTATGGCTACACCTTC. The encoded protein is CASTPGGGGYGYTF.

V is TRBV5-4 and J is TRBJ2-7, with D possibly TRBD1 on 6 matching bases. The CDR3 runs to 15 residues. Trimming took off 2 bases at V and 4 bases at J, with 16 bases between the two ends. Germline V gives CDR1 SGHNT, CDR2 YYREEE (reference sequence). The CDR3 sequence is CASSFGRTDHYEQYF. CDR3 sequence (DNA): TGTGCCAGCAGCTTCGGAAGGACAGATCATTACGAGCAGTACTTC.

This clone was counted between two and nine times. The chain is built from TRBV11-2 and TRBJ2-7, with D maybe TRBD2 (5 bases). V lost 0 bases and J lost 5, with 11 bases in between. CDR1 is SGHAT and CDR2 is FQNNGV in the germline V gene. This CDR3 spans 14 amino acids. The CDR3 region is CASSLDHSGDEQYF. CDR3 bases: TGTGCCAGCAGCTTAGATCACAGCGGAGACGAGCAGTACTTC.

V usage is TRBV6-5 and J usage is TRBJ2-5, with 8 bases identical to TRBD1. The CDR3 totals 16 residues. CDR1 is MNHEY and CDR2 is SVGAGI in the germline V gene. V gave up 0 bases and J gave up 1 base; unmatched junction bases: 4. The CDR3 sequence: CASSYSVGTGQETQYF. As DNA, the CDR3 is TGTGCCAGCAGTTACTCGGTCGGGACAGGCCAAGAGACCCAGTACTTC.

The V call is TRBV7-8, the J call TRBJ1-1; D not certain. Germline V lookup: CDR1 SGHVS, CDR2 FQNEAQ. The CDR3 totals 11 residues. V lost 1 base, J lost 7 bases, and 4 bases lay in between. CDR3 bases: TGTGCCAGCAGCTTAGATAGTGAAGCTTTCTTT. Residues: CASSLDSEAFF.

The V gene is TRBV23-1, the J gene TRBJ2-1, with a weak D call TRBD2 (6 bases). TRBV23-1 is an ORF; its function is uncertain. Trimming pared 2 bases from V and 3 bases from J, leaving 17 bases between. The CDR3 contains 17 residues. CDR3 region: CASSQPKTRPNYNEQFF. The CDR3 bases are TGCGCCAGCAGTCAACCTAAGACTAGGCCCAACTACAATGAGCAGTTCTTC.

The CDR3 bases are TGTGCCAGCAGCTTAGCGCAAAAAGAGTTCAACACCGGGGAGCTGTTTTTT. Residues: CASSLAQKEFNTGELFF. This sequence joins TRBV7-9 and TRBJ2-2; the D is unclear. V lost 0 bases, J lost 2 bases, and 13 bases lay in between. The CDR3 length is 17 residues. Germline values: CDR1 SEHNR, CDR2 FQNEAQ (reference sequence).

The genes are TRBV28 and TRBJ2-5; TRBD2 might be the D (6 bases). This CDR3 is built from 16 residues. V lost 0 bases and J lost 5, with 16 bases in between. CDR1 and CDR2 (germline): MDHEN, SYDVKM. CDR3 sequence reads: CASSLWGGREVETQYF. The CDR3 DNA is TGTGCCAGCAGTTTATGGGGAGGCCGGGAAGTGGAGACCCAGTACTTC.

This clone appeared a single time. V gene TRBV4-1 combines with J gene TRBJ1-6; D perhaps matches TRBD1 (5 bases). The CDR3 has 14 residues. Per the germline V gene, CDR1 is MGHRA and CDR2 is YSYEKL. V shed 6 bases and J shed 10 bases, with 16 bases lying between them. The CDR3 DNA follows: TGCGCCAGCAGGTCGCAGGGAAATGGATCACCCCTCCACTTT. Protein sequence: CASRSQGNGSPLHF.